These 23 T cell receptor beta chains originate from one sample sequenced in a study of siplizumab effects on memory and regulatory T cells. Profiled with immunoSEQ multiplex PCR; TCRdb holds only in-frame clones, not every one. This sample has 85,000 to 90,000 clones; about 87% occur once, and the top ten carry around 14%. Sequencing used CD4+ T cells sorted from blood. These receptors were obtained from a human donor in good health.

The CDR3 reads CASSLAFLSKAFF. CDR3 nucleotide sequence: TGCGCCAGCAGCTTGGCCTTTTTATCGAAAGCTTTCTTT. The chain is built from TRBV5-1 and TRBJ1-1; D remains unclear. This CDR3 is 13 amino acids long. Per the germline V gene, CDR1 is SGHRS and CDR2 is YFSETQ. With 0 bases removed from V and 9 bases from J, the gap between germline ends came to 12 bases.

The gene calls are TRBV11-3 and TRBJ2-7; no definite D call. This CDR3 contains 14 residues. Trimming pared 1 base from V and 6 bases from J, leaving 13 bases between. From germline, CDR1 is SGHNT and CDR2 YENEEA. The CDR3 DNA reads TGTGCCAGCAGCTTAGGCACTGCGTTGCGCGAGCAGTACTTC. Amino acid sequence: CASSLGTALREQYF.

The V and J genes are TRBV18 and TRBJ2-3; D uncertain. The CDR3 is 13 amino acids. Trimming shortened V by 3 bases and J by 3 bases, and 7 bases separated the two germline ends. CDR1 and CDR2 from the germline V gene are KGHSH and LQKENI. CDR3 protein: CASSPGSTDTQYF. The DNA for the CDR3 is TGTGCCAGCTCACCGGGGTCGACAGATACGCAGTATTTT.

The chain employs TRBV5-6 and TRBJ2-2; TRBD1 is a possible D gene (5 bases). V gave up 0 bases and J gave up 4 bases, with 10 bases separating them. The CDR3 runs to 15 residues. Per germline, CDR1 SGHDT and CDR2 YYEEEE. CDR3 nucleotide sequence: TGTGCCAGCAGCTTGGTCGGTAGGGGCACCGGGGAGCTGTTTTTT. It codes for CASSLVGRGTGELFF.

V and J are TRBV10-3 and TRBJ2-7, with D maybe TRBD2 (6 bases). The CDR3 runs to 12 residues. Between the trimmed V and J ends, which lost 11 bases and 2 bases, there was a span of 13 bases. Germline lookup yields CDR1 ENHRY and CDR2 SYGVKD. The CDR3 DNA reads as TGTGCCGGAGGGAACGGAGCCTACGAGCAGTACTTC. Its translation: CAGGNGAYEQYF.

The rearrangement uses TRBV5-1 and TRBJ1-1; 8 bases align to TRBD1. Germline V gene data show CDR1 as SGHRS and CDR2 as YFSETQ. The CDR3 totals 17 residues. The J segment lost 4 bases and the V segment lost 4 bases, leaving 15 bases of the junction unmatched. DNA of the CDR3: TGCGCCAGCAGCCTCCATAGACAGGGGAAGGAGGGCACTGAAGCTTTCTTT. It is translated as CASSLHRQGKEGTEAFF.

The rearrangement uses TRBV21-1 and TRBJ2-1; TRBD1, the D gene given by the table, was not confirmed from the DNA. TRBV21-1 is a pseudogene locus. The CDR3 spans 14 residues. CDR3 loop: CASSCGLTYNEQFF. CDR3 coding DNA: TGTGCCAGCAGTTGTGGGCTGACCTACAATGAGCAGTTCTTC.

This chain joins TRBV30 and TRBJ2-5; D may correspond to TRBD1 or TRBD2 (5 bases each). V was trimmed by 3 bases and J by 5 bases, leaving 16 bases between them. The CDR3 is 14 amino acids. Per the germline V gene, CDR1 is GTSNPN and CDR2 is SVGIG (reference sequence). CDR3 nucleotides: TGTGCCTGGAGAAGTTGGGGGATGGGGGAGACCCAGTACTTC. Translated: CAWRSWGMGETQYF.

The chain joins TRBV30 to TRBJ1-2; TRBD1 might be the D (6 bases). Germline V gene lookup returns CDR1 GTSNPN and CDR2 SVGIG (reference sequence). V was shortened by 0 bases and J by 3 bases, with 8 bases between the two germline ends. This CDR3 has 13 amino acids. The CDR3 sequence is CAWSVGGHYGYTF. In DNA form, the CDR3 reads TGTGCCTGGAGTGTAGGGGGGCACTATGGCTACACCTTC. The full variable domain, in which reference TRBV30 and TRBJ1-2 provide the parts outside the CDR3, is SQTIHQWPATLVQPVGSPLSLECTVEGTSNPNLYWYRQAAGRGLQLLFYSVGIGQISSEVPQNLSASRPQDRQFILSSKKLLLSDSGFYLCAWSVGGHYGYTFGSGTRLTVV.

This sequence joins TRBV6-5 and TRBJ1-5; D call uncertain. The CDR3 spans 12 residues. V shed 6 bases and J shed 9 bases, with 12 bases lying between them. The germline CDR1 and CDR2 sequences are MNHEY and SVGAGI. For the CDR3, the DNA is TGTGCCAGCAGAGATAGCAATTTGCCCCAGCATTTT. Its translation: CASRDSNLPQHF.

The chain is built from TRBV18 and TRBJ2-5, with D uncertain. CDR3 length: 14 residues. V lost 2 bases and J lost 0, with 7 bases in between. CDR1 is KGHSH and CDR2 is LQKENI in the germline V gene. The CDR3 sequence: CASSPVRYQETQYF. DNA of the CDR3: TGTGCCAGCTCACCAGTAAGATACCAAGAGACCCAGTACTTC.

J is TRBJ1-3 and V is TRBV6-5; no definite D call. Trimming stripped 8 bases from V and 0 bases from J, with 8 bases between. The CDR3 covers 13 residues. The germline V gene encodes CDR1 MNHEY and CDR2 SVGAGI. The CDR3 sequence is CASWTPSGNTIYF. As DNA, the CDR3 is TGTGCCAGCTGGACCCCCTCTGGAAACACCATATATTTT.

This chain links TRBV4-1 with TRBJ1-1; no clear D gene. The CDR3 sequence is 13 residues long. The germline gives CDR1 MGHRA, CDR2 YSYEKL. Trimming removed 6 bases at V and 0 bases at J, with 8 bases between. The chain's CDR3 is CASSREMNTEAFF. In nucleotides, the CDR3 is TGCGCCAGCAGTAGAGAGATGAACACTGAAGCTTTCTTT.

This chain uses TRBV27 with TRBJ2-3; D uncertain. The V and J ends lost 1 base and 4 bases respectively, with 12 bases between them. Germline assignment: CDR1 MNHEY and CDR2 SMNVEV (reference sequence). This CDR3 contains 15 residues. CDR3 nucleotides: TGTGCCAGCAGTTTATTCAACCTTGCATCAGATACGCAGTATTTT. This translates into CASSLFNLASDTQYF.

This sequence joins TRBV11-2 and TRBJ2-3; TRBD2 aligns across 16 bases. The V gene's germline CDR1 is SGHAT and CDR2 FQNNGV. J lost 6 bases, V lost 5 bases, and 8 bases had no gene match. This CDR3 spans 17 amino acids. The CDR3 nucleotides are TGTGCCAGCAGCCCGGGACTAGCGGGAGGGGGAGGGGATACGCAGTATTTT. Amino acids: CASSPGLAGGGGDTQYF.

The chain combines TRBV4-2 with TRBJ2-7, with TRBD1 identical over 7 bases. The ends lost 4 bases at V and 7 bases at J; junction bases unmatched: 7. CDR1 LGHNA and CDR2 YNFKEQ come from the germline V gene. The CDR3 sequence is 13 residues long. The CDR3 spells CASSRGTDLEQYF. In nucleotides, the CDR3 is TGTGCCAGCAGCCGAGGGACAGATTTGGAGCAGTACTTC.

J is TRBJ1-2 and V is TRBV7-2; D unclear. This CDR3 has 15 residues. The V gene's germline CDR1 is SGHTA and CDR2 FQGNSA. Trimming left V 5 bases short and J 0 bases short, with 13 bases between. The CDR3 DNA follows: TGTGCCAGCAGCCCTCAAGGGCCCTCTAACTATGGCTACACCTTC. This translates into CASSPQGPSNYGYTF.

This chain links TRBV25-1 with TRBJ1-1, with 12 bases identical to TRBD1. V shed 6 bases, J shed 2 bases, and the junction held 1 base outside the gene matches. Per the germline V gene, CDR1 is MGHDK and CDR2 is SYGVNS. CDR3 size: 14 residues. The CDR3 region is CASRGQGANTEAFF. The CDR3 DNA is TGTGCCAGCAGGGGACAGGGGGCAAACACTGAAGCTTTCTTT.

The chain joins TRBV4-1 to TRBJ2-1, with 7 bases fitting TRBD2. V trimming: 2 bases; J trimming: 1 base; junction bases outside the gene matches: 8. Germline V gene sequence: CDR1 MGHRA, CDR2 YSYEKL. This CDR3 is 17 amino acids long. Written as DNA, the CDR3 is TGCGCCAGCAGCCAACGTGGGAGGGCCGATTCCTACAATGAGCAGTTCTTC. Translation: CASSQRGRADSYNEQFF.

The chain joins TRBV4-2 to TRBJ1-2; 7 bases match TRBD1. V shed 5 bases, J shed 4 bases, and the junction held 1 base outside the gene matches. The CDR3 totals 12 residues. Germline V lookup: CDR1 LGHNA, CDR2 YNFKEQ. In DNA form, the CDR3 reads TGTGCCAGCAGCGGGACAGCCTATGGCTACACCTTC. This encodes CASSGTAYGYTF.

The rearrangement links TRBV20-1 to TRBJ1-2; no firm D call. CDR1 is DFQATT, CDR2 SNEGSKA, per germline (reference sequence). Trimming took 6 bases from V and 8 from J, leaving 7 bases between them. The CDR3 has 9 amino acids. The CDR3 sequence: CSAVEGYTF. The CDR3 nucleotides are TGCAGTGCGGTAGAAGGCTACACCTTC.

The chain uses TRBV7-3 and TRBJ2-2, with D maybe TRBD1 (6 bases). The CDR3 sequence is 16 residues long. The germline gives CDR1 SGHTA, CDR2 FQGTGA. Trimming left V 3 bases short and J 5 bases short, with 16 bases between. CDR3 sequence reads: CASSFQSAQGTGELFF. The CDR3, as DNA: TGTGCCAGCAGCTTCCAATCGGCCCAGGGGACCGGGGAGCTGTTTTTT. The variable domain in full, completed from reference TRBV7-3 and TRBJ2-2, reads GAGVSQTPSNKVTEKGKYVELRCDPISGHTALYWYRQSLGQGPEFLIYFQGTGAADDSGLPNDRFFAVRPEGSVSTLKIQRTERGDSAVYLCASSFQSAQGTGELFFGEGSRLTVL.

The CDR3 coding sequence is TGCGCCAGCAGCCAAGATGGCAGGGCACGCTTTGGGGCCAACGTCCTGACTTTC. Its translation is CASSQDGRARFGANVLTF. The J gene is TRBJ2-6, the V gene TRBV4-1; possibly TRBD1 for D (5 bases). This CDR3 spans 18 amino acids. Germline CDR1 and CDR2: MGHRA and YSYEKL. The V end lost 0 bases, the J end lost 3 bases, and 15 bases lay between the germline ends.